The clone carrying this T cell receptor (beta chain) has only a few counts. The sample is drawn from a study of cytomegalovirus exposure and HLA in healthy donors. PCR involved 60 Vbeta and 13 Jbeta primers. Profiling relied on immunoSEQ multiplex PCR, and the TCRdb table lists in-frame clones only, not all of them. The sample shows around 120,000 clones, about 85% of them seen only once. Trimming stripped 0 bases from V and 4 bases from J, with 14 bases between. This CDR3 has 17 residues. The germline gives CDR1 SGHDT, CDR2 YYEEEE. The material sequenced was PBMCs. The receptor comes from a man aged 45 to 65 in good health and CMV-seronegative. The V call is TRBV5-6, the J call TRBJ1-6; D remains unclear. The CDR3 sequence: CASSLALSAEYNSPLHF. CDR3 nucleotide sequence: TGTGCCAGCAGCTTGGCCCTGTCTGCGGAGTATAATTCACCCCTCCACTTT.